This section outlines one TCR beta chain sequence together with its context. Its antigen is as yet unknown. The data belong to a study of CD8+ T cells in alopecia areata. Losses at the gene ends were 3 bases for V and 6 bases for J; bases not matched to a gene: 5. Germline V gene data show CDR1 as SGHAT and CDR2 as FQNNGV. The CDR3 extends over 14 amino acids. Reverse transcription of extracted RNA yielded cDNA, which provided the sequencing template. TCRdb's copy holds only in-frame clones and misses some; the assay was immunoSEQ multiplex PCR. The sample carries thousands of clones, roughly 70% recorded once. Regarding the study as a whole: Scalp specimens additionally yield sequences from normal skin's resident alphabeta T cells.

The V gene is TRBV11-2, the J gene TRBJ2-7; 10 positions agree with TRBD2. Sequenced material: skin. The sequence came from a human donor in good health. The CDR3 region has the DNA TGTGCCAGCAGCTTTACTAGCGGGGCACCCGAGCAGTACTTC. Residues: CASSFTSGAPEQYF.